At least ten counts were recorded for the clone carrying this TCR beta chain. J was trimmed by 5 bases and V by 5 bases; bases with no gene match: 13. This CDR3 region has 17 residues. The germline CDR1 and CDR2 sequences are SGHVS and FQNEAQ. The source of the sample is a study of T cell repertoires in cytomegalovirus infection. TCRdb re-analysed the reads in MiXCR, keeping a single row per CDR3 protein. In the table there are roughly 630,000 distinct CDR3 sequences, roughly a quarter of which are singletons. The J gene is TRBJ2-2, the V gene TRBV7-8, with 8 bases that match TRBD1. Specimen: CD8+ T cells from PBMCs. The sequence was collected from a human donor in good health (CMV status not recorded). Some clones in this sample may be carry-over from other donors' samples. This chain's CDR3 is CASSLSTGTGWTGELFF. Written as DNA, the CDR3 is TGTGCCAGCAGCCTGAGCACCGGGACAGGATGGACCGGGGAGCTGTTTTTT.